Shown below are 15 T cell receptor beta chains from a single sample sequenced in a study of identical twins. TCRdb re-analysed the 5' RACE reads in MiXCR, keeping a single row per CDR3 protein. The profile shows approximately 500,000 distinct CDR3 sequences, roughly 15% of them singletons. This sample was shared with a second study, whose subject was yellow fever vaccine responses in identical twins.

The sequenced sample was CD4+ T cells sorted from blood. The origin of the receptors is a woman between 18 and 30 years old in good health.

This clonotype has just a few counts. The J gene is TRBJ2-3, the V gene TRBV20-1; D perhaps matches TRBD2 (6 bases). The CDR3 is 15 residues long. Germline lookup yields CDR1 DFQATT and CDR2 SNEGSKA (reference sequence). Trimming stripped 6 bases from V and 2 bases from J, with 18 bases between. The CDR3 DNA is TGCAGTGCCCAGAGTGGGACTCTAAACACAGATACGCAGTATTTT. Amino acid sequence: CSAQSGTLNTDTQYF.

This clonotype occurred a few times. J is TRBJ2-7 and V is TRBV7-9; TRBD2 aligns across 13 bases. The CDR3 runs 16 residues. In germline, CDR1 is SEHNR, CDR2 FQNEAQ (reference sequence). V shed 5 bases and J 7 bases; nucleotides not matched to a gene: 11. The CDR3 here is CASSRTSGGILGEQYF. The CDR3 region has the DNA TGTGCCAGCAGCCGGACTAGCGGGGGCATACTGGGGGAGCAGTACTTC.

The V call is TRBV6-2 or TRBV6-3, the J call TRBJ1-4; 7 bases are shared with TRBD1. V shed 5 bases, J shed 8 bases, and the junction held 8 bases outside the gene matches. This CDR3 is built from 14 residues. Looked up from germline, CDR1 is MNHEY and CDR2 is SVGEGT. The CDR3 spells CASSKRQGGEKLFF. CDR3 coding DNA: TGTGCCAGCAGTAAACGACAGGGTGGCGAAAAACTGTTTTTT.

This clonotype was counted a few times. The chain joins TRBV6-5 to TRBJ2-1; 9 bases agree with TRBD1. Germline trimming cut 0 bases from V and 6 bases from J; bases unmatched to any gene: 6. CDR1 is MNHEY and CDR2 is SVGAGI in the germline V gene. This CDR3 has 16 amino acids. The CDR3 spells CASSYSHRGLINEQFF. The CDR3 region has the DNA TGTGCCAGCAGTTACTCTCACAGGGGGCTTATCAATGAGCAGTTCTTC.

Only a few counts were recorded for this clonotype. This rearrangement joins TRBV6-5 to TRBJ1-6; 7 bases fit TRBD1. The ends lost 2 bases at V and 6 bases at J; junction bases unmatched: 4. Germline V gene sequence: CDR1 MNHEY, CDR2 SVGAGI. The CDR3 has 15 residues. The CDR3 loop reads CASSYGTEINSPLHF. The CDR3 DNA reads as TGTGCCAGCAGTTACGGGACAGAAATTAATTCACCCCTCCACTTT.

The CDR3 sequence: CASSLVGQGAFIGELFF. In DNA, the CDR3 is TGTGCCAGCAGTTTGGTCGGACAGGGGGCTTTCATCGGGGAGCTGTTTTTT. The chain recombines TRBV27 with TRBJ2-2; 11 bases match TRBD1. The V gene end was trimmed by 3 bases and the J gene end by 7 bases; junction bases not matched to a gene: 10. This CDR3 contains 17 residues. From germline, CDR1 is MNHEY and CDR2 SMNVEV (reference sequence).

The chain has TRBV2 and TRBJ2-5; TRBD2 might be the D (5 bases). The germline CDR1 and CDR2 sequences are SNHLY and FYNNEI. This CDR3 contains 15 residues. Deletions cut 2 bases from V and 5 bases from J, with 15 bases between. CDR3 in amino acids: CASSEFARVRETQYF. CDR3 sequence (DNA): TGTGCCAGCAGTGAATTCGCGCGGGTTAGGGAGACCCAGTACTTC.

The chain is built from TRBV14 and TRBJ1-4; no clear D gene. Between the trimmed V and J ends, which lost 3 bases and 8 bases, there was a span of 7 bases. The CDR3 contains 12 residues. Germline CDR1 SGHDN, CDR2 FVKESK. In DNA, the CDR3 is TGTGCCAGCAGCCAGGGTCGAGAAAAACTGTTTTTT. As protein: CASSQGREKLFF.

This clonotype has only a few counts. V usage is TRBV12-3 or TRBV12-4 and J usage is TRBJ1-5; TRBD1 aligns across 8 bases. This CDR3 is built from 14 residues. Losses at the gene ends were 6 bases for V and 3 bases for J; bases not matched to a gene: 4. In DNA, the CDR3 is TGTGCCAGCAGGCGACAGGGGACCAATCAGCCCCAGCATTTT. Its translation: CASRRQGTNQPQHF.

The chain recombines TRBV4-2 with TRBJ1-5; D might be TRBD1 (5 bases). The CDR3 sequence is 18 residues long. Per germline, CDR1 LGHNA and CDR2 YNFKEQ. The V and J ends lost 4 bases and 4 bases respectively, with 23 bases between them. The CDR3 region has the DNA TGTGCCAGCAGCCTAGGAATTCCCGGGGACCATAGAAATCAGCCCCAGCATTTT. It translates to CASSLGIPGDHRNQPQHF.

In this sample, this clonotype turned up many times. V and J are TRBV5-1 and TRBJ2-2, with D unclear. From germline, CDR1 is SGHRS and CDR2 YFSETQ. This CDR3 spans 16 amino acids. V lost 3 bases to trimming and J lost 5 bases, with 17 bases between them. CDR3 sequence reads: CASSYMNRGQTGELFF. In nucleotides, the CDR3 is TGCGCCAGCAGCTATATGAATCGAGGTCAAACCGGGGAGCTGTTTTTT.

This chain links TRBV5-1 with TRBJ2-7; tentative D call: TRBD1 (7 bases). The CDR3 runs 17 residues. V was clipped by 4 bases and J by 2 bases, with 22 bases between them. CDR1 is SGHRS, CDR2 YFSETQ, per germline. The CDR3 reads CASSIRGPDRRAYEQYF. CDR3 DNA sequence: TGCGCCAGCAGCATTAGGGGGCCGGACAGGAGGGCCTACGAGCAGTACTTC.

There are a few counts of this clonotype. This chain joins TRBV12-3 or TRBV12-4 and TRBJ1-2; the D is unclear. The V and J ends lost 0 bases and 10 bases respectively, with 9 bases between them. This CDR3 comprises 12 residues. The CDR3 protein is CASSLARVVYTF. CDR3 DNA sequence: TGTGCCAGCAGTTTAGCGCGGGTAGTCTACACCTTC.

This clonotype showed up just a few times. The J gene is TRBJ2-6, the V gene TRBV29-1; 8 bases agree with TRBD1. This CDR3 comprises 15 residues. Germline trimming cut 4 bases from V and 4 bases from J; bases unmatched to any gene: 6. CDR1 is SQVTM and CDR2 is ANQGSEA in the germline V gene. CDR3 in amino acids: CSVGTGLPGANVLTF. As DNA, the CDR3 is TGCAGCGTTGGGACAGGGCTTCCCGGGGCCAACGTCCTGACTTTC.

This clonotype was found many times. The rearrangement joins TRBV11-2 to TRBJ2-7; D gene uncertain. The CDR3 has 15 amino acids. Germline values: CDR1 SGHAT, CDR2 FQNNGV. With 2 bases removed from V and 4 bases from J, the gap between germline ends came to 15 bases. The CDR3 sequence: CASSLNPTISYEQYF. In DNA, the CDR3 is TGTGCCAGCAGCTTAAACCCGACGATTTCATACGAGCAGTACTTC.